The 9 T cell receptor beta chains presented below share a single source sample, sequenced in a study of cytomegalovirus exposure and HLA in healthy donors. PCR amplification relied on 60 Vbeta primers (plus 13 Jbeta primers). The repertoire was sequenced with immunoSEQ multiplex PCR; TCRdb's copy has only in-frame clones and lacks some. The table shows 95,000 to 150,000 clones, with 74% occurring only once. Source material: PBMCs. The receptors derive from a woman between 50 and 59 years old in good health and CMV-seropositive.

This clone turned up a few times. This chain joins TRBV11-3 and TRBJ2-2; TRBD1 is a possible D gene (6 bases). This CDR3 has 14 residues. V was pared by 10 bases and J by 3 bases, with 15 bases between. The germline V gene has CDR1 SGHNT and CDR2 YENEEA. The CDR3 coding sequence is TGTGCCACCCAGCAGGGGCGGTACACCGGGGAGCTGTTTTTT. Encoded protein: CATQQGRYTGELFF.

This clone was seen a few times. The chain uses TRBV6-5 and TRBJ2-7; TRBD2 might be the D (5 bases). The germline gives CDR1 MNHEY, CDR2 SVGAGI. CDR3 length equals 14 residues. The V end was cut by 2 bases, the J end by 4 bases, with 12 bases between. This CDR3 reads CASSYRRGGYEQYF. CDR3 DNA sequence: TGTGCCAGCAGTTACCGACGGGGTGGATACGAGCAGTACTTC.

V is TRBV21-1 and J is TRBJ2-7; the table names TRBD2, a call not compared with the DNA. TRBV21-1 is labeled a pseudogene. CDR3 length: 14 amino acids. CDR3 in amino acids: CARTRRWDCYEQYF. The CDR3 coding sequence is TGTGCCAGAACCCGGCGGTGGGACTGCTACGAGCAGTACTTC.

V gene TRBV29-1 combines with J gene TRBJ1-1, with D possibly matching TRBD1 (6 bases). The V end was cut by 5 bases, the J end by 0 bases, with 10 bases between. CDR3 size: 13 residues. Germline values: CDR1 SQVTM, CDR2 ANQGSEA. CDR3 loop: CSVIRDMNTEAFF. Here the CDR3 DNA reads TGCAGCGTTATAAGGGACATGAACACTGAAGCTTTCTTT. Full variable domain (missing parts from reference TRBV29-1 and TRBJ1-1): SAVISQKPSRDICQRGTSLTIQCQVDSQVTMMFWYRQQPGQSLTLIATANQGSEATYESGFVIDKFPISRPNLTFSTLTVSNMSPEDSSIYLCSVIRDMNTEAFFGQGTRLTVV.

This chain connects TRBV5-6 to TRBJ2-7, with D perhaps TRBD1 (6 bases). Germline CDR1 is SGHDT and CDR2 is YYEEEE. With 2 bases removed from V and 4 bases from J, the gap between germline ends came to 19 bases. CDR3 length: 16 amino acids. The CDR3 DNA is TGTGCCAGCAGCTTCTATCAGGGGACGCTTTTGTACGAGCAGTACTTC. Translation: CASSFYQGTLLYEQYF.

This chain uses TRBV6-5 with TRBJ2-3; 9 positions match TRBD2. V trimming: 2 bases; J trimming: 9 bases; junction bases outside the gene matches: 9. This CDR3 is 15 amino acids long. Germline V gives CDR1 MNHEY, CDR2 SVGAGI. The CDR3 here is CASSYQRGALDTQYF. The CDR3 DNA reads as TGTGCCAGCAGTTACCAGCGGGGGGCCCTCGACACGCAGTATTTT.

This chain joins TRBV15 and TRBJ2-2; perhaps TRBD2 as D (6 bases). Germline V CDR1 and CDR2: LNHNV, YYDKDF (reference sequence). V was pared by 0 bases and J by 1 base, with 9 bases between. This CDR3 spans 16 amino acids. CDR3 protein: CATSRDGRGNTGELFF. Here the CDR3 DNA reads TGTGCCACCAGCAGAGACGGGCGGGGGAACACCGGGGAGCTGTTTTTT.

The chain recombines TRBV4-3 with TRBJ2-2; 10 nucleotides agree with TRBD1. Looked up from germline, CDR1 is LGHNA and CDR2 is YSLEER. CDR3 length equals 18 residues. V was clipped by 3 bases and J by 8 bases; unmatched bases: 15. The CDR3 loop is CASSHLKSQTGGVGELFF. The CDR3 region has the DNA TGCGCCAGCAGCCACCTCAAATCCCAGACAGGGGGCGTGGGGGAGCTGTTTTTT.

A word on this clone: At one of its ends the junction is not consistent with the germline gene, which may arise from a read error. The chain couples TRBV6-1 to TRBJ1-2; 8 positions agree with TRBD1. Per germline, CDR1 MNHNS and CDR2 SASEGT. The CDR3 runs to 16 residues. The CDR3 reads CASSEVGTGSNYGYTF. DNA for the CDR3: TGTGCCAGCAGCGAAGTCGGGACAGGATCGAACTATGGCTACACCTTC.